The clone carrying this TCR beta chain was seen more than once but under ten times. Its antigen is unknown. The same CDR3 arises from other DNA sequences in this sample as well. The data originate from a study of beta chain features in type 1 diabetes. Expressed TCRB transcripts were sequenced because the entire RNA isolate underwent reverse transcription. Measured with immunoSEQ multiplex PCR; TCRdb has only the in-frame clones, and not every one. The sample shows roughly 330,000 clones, approximately 15% of them seen only once. Broader study findings: All four CD4+ subsets of Type 1 diabetes patients contained TCRB CDR3s that were moderately but significantly shorter.

The CDR3 is 12 amino acids. V gave up 3 bases and J gave up 5 bases, with 10 bases separating them. Germline CDR1 is SQVTM and CDR2 is ANQGSEA. Sequencing was performed on naive CD4+ T cells from blood. The chain is built from TRBV29-1 and TRBJ2-5, with D tentatively TRBD1 (6 bases). This sequence originates from a woman younger than 35 with type 1 diabetes. The DNA for the CDR3 is TGCAGCGTTGAGGGGCAGGGGGAGACCCAGTACTTC. Encoded protein: CSVEGQGETQYF.